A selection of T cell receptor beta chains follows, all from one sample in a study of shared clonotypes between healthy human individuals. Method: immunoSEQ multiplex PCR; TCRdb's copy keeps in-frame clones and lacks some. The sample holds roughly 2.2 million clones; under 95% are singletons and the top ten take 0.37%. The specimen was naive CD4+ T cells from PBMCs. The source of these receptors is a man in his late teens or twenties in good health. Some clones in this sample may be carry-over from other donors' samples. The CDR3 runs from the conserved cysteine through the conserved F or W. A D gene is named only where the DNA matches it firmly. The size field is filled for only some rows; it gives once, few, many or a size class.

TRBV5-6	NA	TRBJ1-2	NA	CASSLGVRVENYGYTF	TGTGCCAGCAGCTTGGGCGTCAGGGTAGAGAACTATGGCTACACCTTC
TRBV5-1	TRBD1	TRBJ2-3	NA	CASSRDSDSTDTQYF	TGCGCCAGCAGCCGGGACAGTGATAGCACAGATACGCAGTATTTT
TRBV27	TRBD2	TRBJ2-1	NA	CASSFSGRFGNEQFF	TGTGCCAGCAGTTTTAGCGGGAGATTCGGGAATGAGCAGTTCTTC
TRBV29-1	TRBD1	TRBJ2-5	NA	CSAPRTGGYETQYF	TGCAGCGCCCCCCGGACAGGGGGCTATGAGACCCAGTACTTC
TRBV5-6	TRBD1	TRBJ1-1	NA	CASSKGGTGSEAFF	TGTGCCAGCAGCAAGGGGGGGACAGGTTCTGAAGCTTTCTTT
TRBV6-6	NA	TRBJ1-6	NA	CASSYDSLSYNSPLHF	TGTGCCAGCAGTTACGACAGCCTCTCCTATAATTCACCCCTCCACTTT
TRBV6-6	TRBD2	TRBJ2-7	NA	CASSYTSGSIEQYF	TGTGCCAGCAGTTACACTAGCGGGAGTATAGAGCAGTACTTC
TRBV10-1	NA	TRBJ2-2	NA	CASSKSIPGELFF	TGCGCCAGCAGTAAGAGTATACCGGGGGAGCTGTTTTTT
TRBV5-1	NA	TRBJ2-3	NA	CASSFGLASDTQYF	TGCGCCAGCAGCTTTGGGCTAGCATCAGATACGCAGTATTTT
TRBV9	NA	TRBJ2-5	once	CASSVVGTTAETQYF	TGTGCCAGCAGCGTAGTAGGGACCACCGCGGAGACCCAGTACTTC
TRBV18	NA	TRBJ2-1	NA	CASSPAAYNEQFF	TGTGCCAGCTCACCTGCCGCCTACAATGAGCAGTTCTTC
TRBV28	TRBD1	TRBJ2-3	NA	CASSAPGTGGADTQYF	TGTGCCAGCAGTGCCCCCGGGACAGGGGGAGCAGATACGCAGTATTTT
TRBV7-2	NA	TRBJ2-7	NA	CASSSLPGDRAYEQYF	TGTGCCAGCAGCTCCCTCCCAGGGGATCGTGCCTACGAGCAGTACTTC
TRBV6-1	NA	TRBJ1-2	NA	CASSELGAGDYGYTF	TGTGCCAGCAGTGAACTGGGGGCCGGTGACTATGGCTACACCTTC
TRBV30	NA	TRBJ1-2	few	CAWSTSSYGYTF	TGTGCCTGGAGTACTAGCAGCTATGGCTACACCTTC
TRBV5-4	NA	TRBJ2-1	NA	CASSLSLASSYNEQFF	TGTGCCAGCAGCTTGAGCCTAGCGAGCTCCTACAATGAGCAGTTCTTC
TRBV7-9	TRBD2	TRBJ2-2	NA	CASSRWTSGVTGELFF	TGTGCCAGCAGCCGCTGGACTAGCGGCGTAACCGGGGAGCTGTTTTTT
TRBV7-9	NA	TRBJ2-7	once	CASSSDLLSEQYF	TGTGCCAGCAGCTCCGACCTCCTTTCCGAGCAGTACTTC
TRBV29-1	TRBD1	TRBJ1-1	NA	CSGASTRDSPGAFF	TGCAGCGGAGCCTCAACCCGGGACAGCCCAGGAGCTTTCTTT
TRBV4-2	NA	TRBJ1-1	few	CASSQADSILTEAFF	TGTGCCAGCAGCCAAGCGGACAGCATATTAACTGAAGCTTTCTTT
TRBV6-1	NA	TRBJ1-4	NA	CASRAQGGTNEKLFF	TGTGCCAGCAGAGCCCAGGGTGGCACTAATGAAAAACTGTTTTTT
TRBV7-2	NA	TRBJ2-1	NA	CASSLGSSYNEQFF	TGTGCCAGCAGCCTCGGGTCCAGCTACAATGAGCAGTTCTTC
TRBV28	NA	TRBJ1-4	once	CASSLQGEKLFF	TGTGCCAGCAGTTTACAGGGCGAAAAACTGTTTTTT
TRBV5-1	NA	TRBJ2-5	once	CASSSVAGQETQYF	TGCGCCAGCAGCTCGGTGGCGGGCCAAGAGACCCAGTACTTC